One sample yielded the 3 T cell receptor beta chains listed below, sequenced in a study of CD8 T cells in Susac syndrome. An input of 0.5 to 1 ug of RNA was subjected to reverse transcription using random hexamers. TCRdb re-called the immunoSEQ multiplex PCR reads with MiXCR, one entry per CDR3 protein. The sample lists 180,000 or so distinct CDR3 sequences, nearly 95% seen once, with 0.093% in the top ten. Sequences were obtained from CD4+ T cells from PBMCs. These receptors were collected from a human donor with multiple sclerosis.

V and J are TRBV20-1 and TRBJ2-1; D remains ambiguous. Germline CDR1 reads DFQATT; CDR2 reads SNEGSKA (reference sequence). V was clipped by 6 bases and J by 5 bases, with 20 bases between them. CDR3 length: 15 amino acids. The CDR3 bases are TGCAGTGCCTACTCCCGGGTTTTACGGGACAATGAGCAGTTCTTC. Its translation: CSAYSRVLRDNEQFF.

The V and J genes are TRBV5-1 and TRBJ2-2; D is unclear. This CDR3 is 14 amino acids long. V was pared by 1 base and J by 4 bases, with 8 bases between. Germline assignment: CDR1 SGHRS and CDR2 YFSETQ. The CDR3 spells CASSLQSSTGELFF. The CDR3 coding sequence is TGCGCCAGCAGCTTGCAAAGTAGCACCGGGGAGCTGTTTTTT.

This clonotype was picked up one time. The chain recombines TRBV12-3 or TRBV12-4 with TRBJ2-4; 7 nucleotides agree with TRBD1. This CDR3 region has 15 residues. The J segment lost 2 bases and the V segment lost 6 bases, leaving 7 bases of the junction unmatched. The CDR3, as DNA: TGTGCCAGCAGCAAGACAGGGATATCCAAAAACATTCAGTACTTC. This translates into CASSKTGISKNIQYF.